Sequencing of this TCR beta chain was carried out in a study of blood T cell repertoires in COVID-19. Study-wide background: Sites across the United States, Italy and Spain contributed samples from acute and convalescent COVID-19. T cells, B-cell-depleted T cells, or PBMCs provided the cDNA or gDNA that served as material.

Authors' methods: Reference gene primer amplification yielded estimated nucleated cell counts. Assay: immunoSEQ multiplex PCR; the TCRdb copy retains only in-frame clones and omits some. V, J and clone size are those of that table, while D and trimming were read from the DNA. The sample includes fewer than 250,000 clones, around 86% of them seen just once. The sequence was obtained from a man between 60 and 75 years old who had recovered from COVID-19. The sequencing sample was made of peripheral blood.

The CDR3 region is CASSGGRGKEKLFF. In nucleotides, the CDR3 is TGTGCCAGCAGCGGTGGTCGAGGGAAAGAAAAACTGTTTTTT. The chain has TRBV7-2 and TRBJ1-4; D is unclear. V lost 5 bases and J lost 8, with 15 bases in between. Germline-derived CDR1 and CDR2 are SGHTA and FQGNSA. CDR3 length equals 14 residues.